The 5 T cell receptor beta chains below were found in one sample sequenced in a study of cytomegalovirus exposure and HLA in healthy donors. In the PCR, 60 Vbeta and 13 Jbeta primers were used. Generated by immunoSEQ multiplex PCR, the TCRdb table keeps only in-frame clones and is missing some. The sample consists of roughly 180,000 clones, roughly 80% of them appearing once. The source material was PBMCs. The receptors come from a young man in good health and CMV-seronegative.

The gene calls are TRBV2 and TRBJ2-2; D unclear. CDR3 size: 14 residues. V lost 1 base and J lost 2, with 5 bases in between. CDR1 and CDR2 from the germline V gene are SNHLY and FYNNEI. The CDR3 DNA is TGTGCCAGCAGTGAAGGACACAACACCGGGGAGCTGTTTTTT. Protein sequence: CASSEGHNTGELFF. Full variable domain (remainder filled in from reference TRBV2 and TRBJ2-2): EPEVTQTPSHQVTQMGQEVILRCVPISNHLYFYWYRQILGQKVEFLVSFYNNEISEKSEIFDDQFSVERPDGSNFTLKIRSTKLEDSAMYFCASSEGHNTGELFFGEGSRLTVL.

This clone was observed a handful of times. The chain uses TRBV7-2 and TRBJ2-5, with 8 bases that match TRBD1. V lost 0 bases to trimming and J lost 4 bases; unmatched junction nucleotides: 4. Germline V gives CDR1 SGHTA, CDR2 FQGNSA. The CDR3 sequence is 15 residues long. CDR3 region: CASSLAQGASETQYF. The CDR3 DNA reads as TGTGCCAGCAGCTTAGCTCAGGGGGCGTCAGAGACCCAGTACTTC.

This clone was picked up one time. The chain joins TRBV7-8 to TRBJ1-1; D remains unclear. The germline CDR1 and CDR2 sequences are SGHVS and FQNEAQ. V was pared by 1 base and J by 1 base, with 16 bases between. This CDR3 region has 17 residues. CDR3 nucleotide sequence: TGTGCCAGCAGCTTAGGCCATTCCGGGAAGAAGAACACTGAAGCTTTCTTT. This translates into CASSLGHSGKKNTEAFF.

J is TRBJ2-7 and V is TRBV21-1; the listed D gene, TRBD1, was not tested against the DNA. TRBV21-1 is deemed a pseudogene. This CDR3 contains 17 residues. DNA for the CDR3: TGTGCCAGCAGCAAACCATCTGGGACAGGGGTTACCTACGAGCAGTACTTC. It codes for CASSKPSGTGVTYEQYF.

The V and J genes are TRBV5-1 and TRBJ2-7; weak D call: TRBD1 (6 bases). There are 14 residues in the CDR3. The germline V gene has CDR1 SGHRS and CDR2 YFSETQ. V was clipped by 7 bases and J by 0 bases, with 14 bases between them. The CDR3 spells CASSQGYSSYEQYF. CDR3 DNA: TGCGCCAGCTCTCAGGGGTATAGCTCCTACGAGCAGTACTTC.